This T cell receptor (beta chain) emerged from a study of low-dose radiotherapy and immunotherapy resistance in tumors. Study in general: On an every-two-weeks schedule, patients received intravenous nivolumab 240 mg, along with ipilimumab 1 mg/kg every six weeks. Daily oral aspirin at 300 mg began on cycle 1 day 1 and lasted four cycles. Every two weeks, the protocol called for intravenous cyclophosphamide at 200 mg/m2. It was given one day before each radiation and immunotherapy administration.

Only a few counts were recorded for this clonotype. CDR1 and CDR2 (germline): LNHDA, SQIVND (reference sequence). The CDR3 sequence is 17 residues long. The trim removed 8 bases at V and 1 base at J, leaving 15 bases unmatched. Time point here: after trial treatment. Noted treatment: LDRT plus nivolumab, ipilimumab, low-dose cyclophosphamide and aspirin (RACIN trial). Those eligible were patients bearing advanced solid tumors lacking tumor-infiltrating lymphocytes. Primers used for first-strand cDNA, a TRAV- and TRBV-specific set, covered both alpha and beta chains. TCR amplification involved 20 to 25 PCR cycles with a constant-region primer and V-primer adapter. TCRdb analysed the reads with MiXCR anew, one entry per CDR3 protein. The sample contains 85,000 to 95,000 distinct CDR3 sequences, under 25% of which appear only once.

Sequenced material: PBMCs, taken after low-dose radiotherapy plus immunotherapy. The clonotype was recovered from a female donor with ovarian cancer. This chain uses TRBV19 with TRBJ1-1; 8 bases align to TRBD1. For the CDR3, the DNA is TGTGCCAGTGACGTGGACAGGGTGGGTTCTACGAACACTGAAGCTTTCTTT. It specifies CASDVDRVGSTNTEAFF.